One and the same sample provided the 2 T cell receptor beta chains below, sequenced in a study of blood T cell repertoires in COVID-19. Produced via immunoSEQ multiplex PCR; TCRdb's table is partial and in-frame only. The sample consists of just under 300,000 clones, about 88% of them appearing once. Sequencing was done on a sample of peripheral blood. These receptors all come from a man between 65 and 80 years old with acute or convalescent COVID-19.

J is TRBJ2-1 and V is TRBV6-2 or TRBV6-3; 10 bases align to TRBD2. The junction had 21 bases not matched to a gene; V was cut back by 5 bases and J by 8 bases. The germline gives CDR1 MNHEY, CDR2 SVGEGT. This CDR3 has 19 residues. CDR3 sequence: CASSHRGLAGEGVFDEQFF. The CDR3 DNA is TGTGCCAGCAGTCACCGTGGGCTAGCGGGAGAAGGGGTTTTCGATGAGCAGTTCTTC.

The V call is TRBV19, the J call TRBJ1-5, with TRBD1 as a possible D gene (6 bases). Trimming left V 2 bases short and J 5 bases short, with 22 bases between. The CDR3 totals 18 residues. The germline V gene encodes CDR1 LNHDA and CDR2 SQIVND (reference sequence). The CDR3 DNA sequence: TGTGCCAGTAGTATAACGGGACACCCCATGATCATTGATCAGCCCCAGCATTTT. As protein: CASSITGHPMIIDQPQHF.